The clone carrying this TCR beta chain was counted a few times. A second PCR of about 6 to 11 cycles used a sample-barcoded 5' primer and a J-beta primer mix. TCRdb independently ran MiXCR on the 5' RACE reads; one entry per CDR3 protein. This table has 950,000 to 1,200,000 distinct CDR3 sequences, less than 45% appearing once. The data derive from a study of blood T cells in healthy people across ages. The CDR3 extends over 15 amino acids. CDR1 is SGHTA, CDR2 FQGNSA, per germline. V was clipped by 8 bases and J by 3 bases, with 17 bases between them. The sequence came from a man aged 18 to 30 in good health. The chain uses TRBV7-2 and TRBJ2-1, with D perhaps TRBD2 (6 bases). The specimen was blood. The CDR3 reads CASLPAGRVYNEQFF. The CDR3, as DNA: TGTGCCAGCCTTCCTGCGGGACGGGTCTACAATGAGCAGTTCTTC.